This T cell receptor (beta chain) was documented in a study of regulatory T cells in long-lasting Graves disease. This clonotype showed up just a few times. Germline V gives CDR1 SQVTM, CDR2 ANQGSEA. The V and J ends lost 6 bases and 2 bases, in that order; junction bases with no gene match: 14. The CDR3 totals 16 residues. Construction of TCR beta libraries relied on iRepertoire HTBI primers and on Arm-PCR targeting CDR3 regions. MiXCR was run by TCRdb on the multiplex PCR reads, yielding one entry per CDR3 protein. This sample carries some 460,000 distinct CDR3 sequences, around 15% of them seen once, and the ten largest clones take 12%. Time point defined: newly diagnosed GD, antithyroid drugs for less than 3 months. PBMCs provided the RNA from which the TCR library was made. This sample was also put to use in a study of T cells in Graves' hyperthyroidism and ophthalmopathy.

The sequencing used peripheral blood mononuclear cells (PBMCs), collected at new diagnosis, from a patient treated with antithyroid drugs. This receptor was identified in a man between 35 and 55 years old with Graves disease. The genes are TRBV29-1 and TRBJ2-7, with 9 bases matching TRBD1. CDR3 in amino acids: CSVKPRADRGPYEQYF. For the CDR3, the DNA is TGCAGCGTGAAACCCCGAGCGGACAGGGGACCCTACGAGCAGTACTTC.